Presented here are 22 T cell receptor beta chains from one specimen sequenced in a study of blood T cell repertoires in COVID-19. The assay was immunoSEQ multiplex PCR, and TCRdb's table has in-frame clones only and misses some. The sample comprises 55,000 to 85,000 clones, 73% of which are singletons, and around 20% rests with the top ten. The sample consisted of peripheral blood. The receptor source for this set is a man aged 55 to 70 with acute or convalescent COVID-19.

This sequence joins TRBV21-1 and TRBJ1-2. TRBV21-1 is listed as a pseudogene. CDR3 length: 16 residues. The DNA for the CDR3 is TGTGCCAGCAGCAAAGACAGCAGCCCTTACGGAGGTGGCTACACCTTC. Translating it yields CASSKDSSPYGGGYTF.

The J gene is TRBJ2-5, the V gene TRBV2; 10 nucleotides align to TRBD1. CDR3 length: 15 amino acids. Per the germline V gene, CDR1 is SNHLY and CDR2 is FYNNEI. V was clipped by 6 bases and J by 3 bases; unmatched bases: 7. CDR3 in amino acids: CASSWDRGAKETQYF. The CDR3 nucleotides are TGTGCCAGCAGCTGGGACAGGGGCGCGAAAGAGACCCAGTACTTC.

The chain carries TRBV5-1 and TRBJ1-3; possibly TRBD1 for D (5 bases). This CDR3 has 15 residues. Germline assignment: CDR1 SGHRS and CDR2 YFSETQ. V was cut by 0 bases and J by 4 bases, with 11 bases left in between. In nucleotides, the CDR3 is TGCGCCAGCAGCTTGGGGCCCAGGGAAGGAAACACCATATATTTT. This gives the protein CASSLGPREGNTIYF.

The chain employs TRBV2 and TRBJ1-5, with 9 bases identical to TRBD1. The junction had 5 bases not matched to a gene; V was cut back by 6 bases and J by 2 bases. The germline V gene has CDR1 SNHLY and CDR2 FYNNEI. There are 15 residues in the CDR3. The CDR3 protein is CASSGTGTGNQPQHF. The CDR3, as DNA: TGTGCCAGCAGCGGGACAGGGACGGGCAATCAGCCCCAGCATTTT.

The chain is built from TRBV28 and TRBJ1-6; 7 positions match TRBD1. CDR3 length: 13 amino acids. In germline, CDR1 is MDHEN, CDR2 SYDVKM. V gave up 5 bases and J gave up 8 bases; unmatched junction bases: 3. CDR3 sequence (DNA): TGTGCCAGCAGTGGGGACAGCTATTCACCCCTCCACTTT. It is translated as CASSGDSYSPLHF.

The chain joins TRBV6-4 to TRBJ2-1; a possible D gene is TRBD2 (5 bases). The CDR3 is 13 residues long. The V end was cut by 3 bases, the J end by 10 bases, with 13 bases between. Germline CDR1 and CDR2: MRHNA and SNTAGT. CDR3 nucleotides: TGTGCCAGCAGTGAACGGCTAGCCGAAGAGCAGTTCTTC. Protein sequence: CASSERLAEEQFF.

The chain joins TRBV5-4 to TRBJ2-3, with 7 bases fitting TRBD2. Germline assignment: CDR1 SGHNT and CDR2 YYREEE (reference sequence). After removal of 1 base from V and 0 bases from J, the junction contained 5 bases not matched to a gene. The CDR3 is made up of 16 amino acids. CDR3 in DNA: TGTGCCAGCAGCTTGTCCAGCGGGGCTAGCACAGATACGCAGTATTTT. Amino acids: CASSLSSGASTDTQYF.

A few counts support this clone. The CDR3 bases are TGTGCCAGTAGTATAGTTAGCGGGAGAGAGCAGTTCTTC. Translated, it gives CASSIVSGREQFF. This chain connects TRBV19 to TRBJ2-1, with 9 positions matching TRBD2. The junction had 2 bases not matched to a gene; V was cut back by 1 base and J by 10 bases. CDR1 and CDR2 from the germline V gene are LNHDA and SQIVND (reference sequence). CDR3 length: 13 amino acids. Variable domain in full (rest from reference TRBV19 and TRBJ2-1): DGGITQSPKYLFRKEGQNVTLSCEQNLNHDAMYWYRQDPGQGLRLIYYSQIVNDFQKGDIAEGYSVSREKKESFPLTVTSAQKNPTAFYLCASSIVSGREQFFGPGTRLTVL.

The genes are TRBV7-8 and TRBJ1-1; the D is unclear. Trimming pared 2 bases from V and 7 bases from J, leaving 5 bases between. The germline CDR1 and CDR2 sequences are SGHVS and FQNEAQ. The CDR3 covers 11 residues. The CDR3 sequence: CASSLRGEAFF. DNA for the CDR3: TGTGCCAGCAGCTTACGGGGTGAAGCTTTCTTT.

The rearrangement uses TRBV4-2 and TRBJ2-5; 10 nucleotides agree with TRBD2. The germline V gene encodes CDR1 LGHNA and CDR2 YNFKEQ. The J segment lost 3 bases and the V segment lost 1 base, leaving 5 bases of the junction unmatched. The CDR3 has 16 amino acids. CDR3 nucleotides: TGTGCCAGCAGCCAAGGTCGAGCGGGGGGGGAAGAGACCCAGTACTTC. Amino acids: CASSQGRAGGEETQYF.

CDR3 protein: CASSLVGGLSADTQYF. CDR3 nucleotide sequence: TGTGCCAGCAGCTTAGTGGGGGGGCTTAGCGCAGATACGCAGTATTTT. The gene calls are TRBV7-8 and TRBJ2-3; D perhaps matches TRBD2 (7 bases). Germline assignment: CDR1 SGHVS and CDR2 FQNEAQ. Trimming removed 1 base at V and 4 bases at J, with 15 bases between. This CDR3 is 16 amino acids long. The entire variable domain, with the rest obtained from reference TRBV7-8 and TRBJ2-3, is as follows: GAGVSQSPRYKVAKRGQDVALRCDPISGHVSLFWYQQALGQGPEFLTYFQNEAQLDKSGLPSDRFFAERPEGSVSTLKIQRTQQEDSAVYLCASSLVGGLSADTQYFGPGTRLTVL.

This clone occurred once. The chain couples TRBV10-3 to TRBJ2-5; D perhaps matches TRBD1 (5 bases). Germline CDR1 ENHRY, CDR2 SYGVKD. The CDR3 covers 13 residues. V was clipped by 2 bases and J by 5 bases, with 9 bases between them. The CDR3 reads CAISEDSNETQYF. The CDR3 DNA reads TGTGCCATCAGTGAGGACAGTAACGAGACCCAGTACTTC.

The rearrangement links TRBV5-1 to TRBJ1-1; D gene ambiguous. The CDR3 spans 14 residues. The germline V gene has CDR1 SGHRS and CDR2 YFSETQ. V lost 0 bases, J lost 4 bases, and 10 bases lay in between. CDR3: CASSLAEVSTEAFF. The CDR3 DNA sequence: TGCGCCAGCAGCTTGGCCGAGGTGAGCACTGAAGCTTTCTTT.

The genes are TRBV11-3 and TRBJ1-1, with D perhaps TRBD1 (5 bases). Trimming removed 3 bases at V and 5 bases at J, with 10 bases between. Germline V gene lookup returns CDR1 SGHNT and CDR2 YENEEA. CDR3 size: 13 residues. CDR3 bases: TGTGCCAGCAGCTTCGAACGGGGGACTGAAGCTTTCTTT. Translation: CASSFERGTEAFF.

The CDR3 nucleotides read TGTGCCAGCAGCGAAAGGGGGGGGGATCGGGATGAGCAGTTCTTC. The encoded protein is CASSERGGDRDEQFF. The rearrangement joins TRBV7-7 to TRBJ2-1, with D perhaps TRBD2 (7 bases). Germline CDR1 reads SSHAT; CDR2 reads FNYEAQ (reference sequence). This CDR3 spans 15 amino acids. Trimming took off 5 bases at V and 8 bases at J, with 19 bases between the two ends. Variable domain in full (rest from reference TRBV7-7 and TRBJ2-1): GAGVSQSPRYKVTKRGQDVTLRCDPISSHATLYWYQQALGQGPEFLTYFNYEAQPDKSGLPSDRFSAERPEGSISTLTIQRTEQRDSAMYRCASSERGGDRDEQFFGPGTRLTVL.

The CDR3 is CATSDAETSGRNNEQFF. The CDR3 DNA reads TGTGCCACCAGTGATGCGGAAACTAGCGGGAGGAACAATGAGCAGTTCTTC. V is TRBV24-1 and J is TRBJ2-1; 12 bases line up with TRBD2. Trimming at V came to 3 bases and at J to 5 bases, leaving 7 bases not matched to a gene. The CDR3 runs to 17 residues. Germline CDR1 KGHDR, CDR2 SFDVKD.

J is TRBJ2-6 and V is TRBV2, with D unclear. CDR3 length: 12 residues. V lost 8 bases and J 6 bases, leaving 8 bases between the germline ends. Germline V CDR1 and CDR2: SNHLY, FYNNEI. CDR3 protein: CASRQEANVLTF. CDR3 DNA sequence: TGTGCCAGCCGGCAGGAGGCCAACGTCCTGACTTTC.

The table lists this clone with a count of one. Here the CDR3 DNA reads TGTGCCAGCAGCTTAAGTGGGACAGGGGGATCACCCCTCCACTTT. Encoded protein: CASSLSGTGGSPLHF. The chain recombines TRBV7-3 with TRBJ1-6, with TRBD1 matching 11 bases. CDR1 is SGHTA, CDR2 FQGTGA, per germline. V lost 1 base to trimming and J lost 10 bases; unmatched junction nucleotides: 3. CDR3 length: 15 amino acids.

The chain is built from TRBV19 and TRBJ2-3; D call uncertain. There are 13 residues in the CDR3. V was shortened by 6 bases and J by 1 base, with 8 bases between the two germline ends. Germline V lookup: CDR1 LNHDA, CDR2 SQIVND (reference sequence). CDR3 residues: CASRTSGTDTQYF. The CDR3 nucleotides are TGTGCCAGTAGGACCAGCGGCACAGATACGCAGTATTTT.

This rearrangement joins TRBV18 to TRBJ1-2; 12 bases match TRBD1. Germline V gene data show CDR1 as KGHSH and CDR2 as LQKENI. V was clipped by 10 bases and J by 12 bases; unmatched bases: 15. There are 14 residues in the CDR3. The CDR3 here is CATSGTGGEVANTF. The CDR3, as DNA: TGTGCCACTTCCGGGACAGGGGGCGAGGTGGCGAACACCTTC. Full variable domain (remainder filled in from reference TRBV18 and TRBJ1-2): NAGVMQNPRHLVRRRGQEARLRCSPMKGHSHVYWYRQLPEEGLKFMVYLQKENIIDESGMPKERFSAEFPKEGPSILRIQQVVRGDSAAYFCATSGTGGEVANTFGSGTRLTVV.

The chain uses TRBV18 and TRBJ1-5; D not certain. V lost 2 bases and J 5 bases, leaving 13 bases between the germline ends. The length of the CDR3 is 15 residues. Germline V lookup: CDR1 KGHSH, CDR2 LQKENI. CDR3 bases: TGTGCCAGCTCACCATGGCGGCGGAGGGATCAGCCCCAGCATTTT. Protein sequence: CASSPWRRRDQPQHF.

V usage is TRBV14 and J usage is TRBJ2-7; D gene unclear. This CDR3 comprises 14 residues. The germline CDR1 and CDR2 sequences are SGHDN and FVKESK. Trimming pared 1 base from V and 2 bases from J, leaving 9 bases between. The chain's CDR3 is CASSQANTPYEQYF. The CDR3 DNA reads as TGTGCCAGCAGCCAAGCAAACACCCCCTACGAGCAGTACTTC.